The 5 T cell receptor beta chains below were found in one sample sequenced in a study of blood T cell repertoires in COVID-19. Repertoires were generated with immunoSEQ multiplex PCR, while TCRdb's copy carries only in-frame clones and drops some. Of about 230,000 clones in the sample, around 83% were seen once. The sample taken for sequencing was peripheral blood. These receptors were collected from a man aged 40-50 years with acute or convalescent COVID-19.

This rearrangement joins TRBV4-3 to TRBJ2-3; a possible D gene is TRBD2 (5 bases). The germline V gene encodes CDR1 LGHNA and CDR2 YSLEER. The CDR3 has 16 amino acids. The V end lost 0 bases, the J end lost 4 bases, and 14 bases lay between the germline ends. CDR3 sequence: CASSQDESSKADTQYF. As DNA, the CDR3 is TGCGCCAGCAGCCAAGACGAGTCTAGCAAGGCAGATACGCAGTATTTT.

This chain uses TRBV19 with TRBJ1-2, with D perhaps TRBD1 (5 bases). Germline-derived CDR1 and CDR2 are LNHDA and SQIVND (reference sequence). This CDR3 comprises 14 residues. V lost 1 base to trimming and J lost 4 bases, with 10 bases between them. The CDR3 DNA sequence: TGTGCCAGTAGTATAGTGGGGCTTGGCTATGGCTACACCTTC. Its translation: CASSIVGLGYGYTF.

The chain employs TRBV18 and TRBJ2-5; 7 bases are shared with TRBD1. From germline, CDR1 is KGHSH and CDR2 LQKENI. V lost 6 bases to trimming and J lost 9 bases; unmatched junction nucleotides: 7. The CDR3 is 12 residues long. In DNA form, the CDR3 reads TGTGCCAGCTCGTCCACGACAGGGTCCCAGTACTTC. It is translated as CASSSTTGSQYF.

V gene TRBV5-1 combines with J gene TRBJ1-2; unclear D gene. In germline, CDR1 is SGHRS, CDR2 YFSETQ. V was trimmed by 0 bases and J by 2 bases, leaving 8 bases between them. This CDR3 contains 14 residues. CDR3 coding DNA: TGCGCCAGCAGCTTGGCCGTAAGCAACTATGGCTACACCTTC. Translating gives CASSLAVSNYGYTF.

DNA for the CDR3: TGTGCCATCAGAGAGGAATTGAGGAACGGCTACACCTTC. Protein product: CAIREELRNGYTF. The rearrangement links TRBV10-3 to TRBJ1-2; D is unclear. The V gene lost 6 bases and the J gene lost 8 bases, with 16 bases spanning the gap. Germline V gene lookup returns CDR1 ENHRY and CDR2 SYGVKD. The CDR3 is 13 amino acids.